This record covers a single TCR beta chain. Its antigen is currently not known. No much larger clone exists at a distance of one base, and base qualities are not known. CDR3 length: 14 amino acids, cysteine to phenylalanine. Only CDR3 DNA remains: 42 bases, in frame from the first base. The junction carries 15 bases between V and J, which are trimmed by 6 bases and 6 bases respectively. CDR1 and CDR2 are read off the germline V gene as MNHNS and SASEGT. The library was generated by PCR. DNA from cultured CD4+ T cells was subjected to TCR sequencing with the Oncomine TCR Beta short-read assay at the Johns Hopkins FTIC core. The QIAamp micro DNA kit was used to extract genomic DNA from the cultured CD4+ T cells. The Oncomine TCR Beta libraries from cultured CD4+ T cells were pooled using unique dual indexes and then sequenced on an Illumina iSeq 100. Per the source publication's procedure: Non-productive sequences were removed, and CDR3s that did not start with C, did not end with F or W, or were shorter than 7 amino acids were discarded. Antigen-specific clonotypes were identified with the MANAFEST web application by comparing peptide-stimulated wells with reference and other culture wells. An FDR below 0.05, an odds ratio above 5, and a productive frequency above 0.1% in at least two of three replicate wells were required for clones to be considered positive. A clonotype counted as cross-reactive if it showed significant expansion both in the SARS-CoV-2 spike wells and in at least one common cold coronavirus spike condition. Levenshtein distances (stringdist) and unrooted phylogenetic trees (ape) in R version 3.6.1 were used to assess CDR3 homology. TCRdb handled the public reads itself, with Q25 trimming in fastp and clone calling in MiXCR, and kept productive beta chains. Merged by CDR3 protein, the rows form single entries marked with the most common genes and DNA. These V and J calls rely on TCRdb rather than the paper's analysis. The sample contains approximately 15,000 distinct CDR3 sequences, roughly half of them found a single time. Of the sample, over 9% falls within the top ten clones.

This sample is part of a study of vaccination and CD4 T cells after COVID-19 (dated by TCRdb to between 2021 and 2024). At the level of the whole study: Convalescent patients had a positive SARS-CoV-2 result on nasal swab PCR, and of these patients, several had mild disease and one had severe disease. The convalescent cohort included six males and four females, with two Hispanic individuals, seven Caucasians, two Asians and one multiracial person. Each participant got two doses of either the Pfizer-BioNTech BNT162b2 vaccine (n=8) or the Moderna mRNA-1273 vaccine (n=2). Post-COVID blood samples from convalescent patients were collected a median of around 110 days after diagnosis, with a range of 35 to 161 days. The time from the second vaccine dose to post-vaccine blood sampling had a median of roughly 79 days and ranged from about 14 to 250 days. Overlapping spike peptide pools from SARS-CoV-2 and from the common cold coronaviruses HCoV-NL63, HCoV-OC43 and HCoV-229E were used as culture stimuli. Control cultures used a CEFX viral epitope pool as positive control, an HIV-1 Nef peptide pool as negative control, or no peptide. In under twelve COVID-19 convalescent patients and a few infection-naive healthy vaccine recipients, researchers compared the spike-specific CD4+ TCR repertoire from before mRNA vaccination with the repertoire from after.

Taken with the paper, the label for treatment or condition translates to: approximately nine-day PBMC culture with coronavirus spike peptide pools or control peptides (ViraFEST assay). To expand antigen-specific T cells with peptide pools and then pick out the expanded clonotypes through TCR sequencing, the study relied on the ViraFEST assay. The convalescent patients' positive SARS-CoV-2 PCR tests fell between March and December 2020, which was before the Alpha, Beta and Delta variants emerged in the United States. Each well held two million PBMCs cultured with around 10 ug/ml peptide pools in IMDM containing approximately 5% human AB serum and 9 to 10 IU/ml IL-2. Half of the culture medium was replaced with fresh IL-2-containing medium on days 3 and 7. CD4+ T cells were isolated after around 11 days of culture through negative selection using the EasySep CD4+ T cell isolation kit. PBMCs were separated from whole blood using Ficoll-Paque Plus gradient centrifugation and then either used fresh or cryopreserved at -140C. Culture conditions were generally each tested in triplicate wells.

General study outcomes and caveats: Among convalescent patients, a median about 90% of the SARS-CoV-2-reactive clones seen after vaccination appeared only after vaccination, which suggests priming specific to the vaccine. An increase in the median number of SARS-CoV-2-reactive clonotypes from approximately 21 after infection to roughly 36 after vaccination was observed, but the change was not found to be significant. Of the vaccine-specific clones in convalescent patients, 304 of 307, or nearly all, reacted only to SARS-CoV-2 spike and did not cross-react with common cold coronaviruses. Relatively few convalescent patients were included in the study, and early timepoints after natural infection were not analyzed.

The chain links TRBV6-1 with TRBJ2-1; the D gene identity is not certain. This TCR came from a human donor who had recovered from COVID-19. Sequencing was carried out using CD4+ T cells from blood, cultured in vitro. The CDR3 in this case is CASRVRDQSNEQFF. The DNA sequence is as follows: TGTGCCAGCAGGGTGCGTGACCAATCCAATGAGCAGTTCTTC.